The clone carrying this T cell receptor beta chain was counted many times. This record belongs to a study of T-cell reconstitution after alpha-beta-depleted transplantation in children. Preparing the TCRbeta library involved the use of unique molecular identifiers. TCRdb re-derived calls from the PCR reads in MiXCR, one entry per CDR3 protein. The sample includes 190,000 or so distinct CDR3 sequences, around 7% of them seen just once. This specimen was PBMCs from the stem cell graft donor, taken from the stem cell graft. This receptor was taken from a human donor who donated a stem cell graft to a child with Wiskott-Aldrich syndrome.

The CDR3: CASSSDRTEAFF. The CDR3 DNA reads TGTGCCAGCTCATCCGACAGGACTGAAGCTTTCTTT. This chain joins TRBV18 and TRBJ1-1; TRBD1 is a possible D gene (6 bases). With 5 bases removed from V and 5 bases from J, the gap between germline ends came to 9 bases. Germline CDR1 KGHSH, CDR2 LQKENI. The CDR3 is 12 amino acids.